The present T cell receptor beta chain was sequenced within a study of control samples from healthy donors and cancer patients. This CDR3 is 16 amino acids long. The germline gives CDR1 GTSNPN, CDR2 SVGIG (reference sequence). V lost 0 bases and J lost 7; bases outside the gene matches: 10. Repertoires were generated with immunoSEQ multiplex PCR, while TCRdb's copy carries only in-frame clones and drops some. The sample holds about 75,000 clones; 94% are singletons and the top ten take about 6.2%. The receptor's source is a woman in her forties in good health. Sequencing was carried out using blood. This chain joins TRBV30 and TRBJ2-1, with 9 bases lining up with TRBD2. CDR3 nucleotide sequence: TGTGCCTGGAGTGTAGAGGCGCTAGCGGGACGGAATGAGCAGTTCTTC. Translating gives CAWSVEALAGRNEQFF.